This T cell receptor beta chain came from a study of cytomegalovirus exposure and HLA in healthy donors (dated by TCRdb to 2017 to 2019). Study-level background: An earlier analysis of approximately 590 of the donors reported roughly 300 Gb of sequence data and 120 million or so unique TCR beta sequences from about 180 million T cells. Donor age, sex, ethnicity and CMV serostatus were compiled together with the repertoire data. Because of strong linkage in the cohort, roughly five DR-DQ haplotypes were treated as single units for association and clustering. An early release that covered about 640 HLA-typed donors contained about 300 gigabases of sequencing data and tens of millions of unique TCR sequences. On average, about 240,000 unique TCR beta nucleotide sequences were sequenced per donor among a few hundred genotyped donors of the cohort, with roughly 18% of those sequences being non-productive. The study aimed to test whether signatures of past pathogen exposure could be identified by cataloging public T cell receptors. In a later analysis, previously published TCR beta repertoires from roughly 710 donors were re-analyzed and high-resolution HLA genotyping was added so that TCR occurrence patterns could be studied. The study combined high-throughput TCR immunosequencing, statistical association of individual TCRs with disease status, and machine learning to predict cytomegalovirus infection status. The number of typed donors differed by locus: roughly 629-640 for A, B, C, DRB1 and DQB1; 500 to 550 for DQA1; 606 for DPA1; and roughly 450 for DPB1. Rather than using new phenotypic data, the later analysis identified candidate immune exposures from TCR beta sequences and from how often those sequences occurred across donors. Both class I and class II loci were covered by HLA typing, at four-digit resolution. Of the roughly 400 genotyped donors, roughly 80% fell in the genetic ancestry cluster associated with self-reported Caucasian donors. All discovery cohort repertoires had been generated on a single sequencing platform. To decide whether each TCR beta V gene segment behaved as functional or pseudogenic, an earlier analysis of some 600 of the donors relied on high-throughput TCR beta sequencing. Genome-wide SNP genotypes for about 55% of the roughly 670 donors were used in a later genetic analysis, which treated that subset as a discovery cohort. Along with the approximately 650-subject first cohort, a separate validation cohort of over 90 different subjects was used. The T cell repertoires of some 670 subjects were profiled by immunosequencing and related to cytomegalovirus serostatus. What the authors observed across the whole study: In a later analysis, TCR association rates were found to vary across HLA loci, with the most associated TCRs seen for DRB1 alleles and the fewest for HLA-C alleles. In a later genetic analysis, fewer N-insertions in productive TCRs were reported among donors in an Asian-associated ancestry cluster than the roughly 700-donor mean. Most CMV-associated TCR beta chains appeared to be HLA-restricted in a later analysis, and the HLA associations seemed to be driven largely by CMV exposure. About 17 rarely observed V segments, including chromosome 9 orphons, were excluded from the earlier analysis of almost 600 of the donors because counts were too low. According to a later analysis, parvovirus B19, influenza, CMV and Epstein-Barr virus appeared linked to several top co-occurrence clusters. Some IMGT-functional V segments, including TRBV6-2 and TRBV6-3, could not be distinguished by the 87-base-pair reads and were therefore excluded. Broadly in line with IMGT annotations, most TCR beta V segments showed up in productive rearrangements about 90% or about 30% of the time in an earlier analysis of approximately 600 of the donors. When HLA alleles, especially DR and DQ, strongly co-occurred, attributing TCR associations to individual alleles was difficult. In a later analysis, HLA-associated TCR beta chains showed more clonal expansion and lower generation probabilities than non-associated chains that were equally common. This cohort had only TCR beta chains sequenced, and the lack of alpha or paired-chain data limited which features could be detected. The authors suggested that the approach could potentially be generalized to other disease states and immunological phenotypes. The presence/absence analyses assumed that sequencing depth was roughly uniform across donors, and that assumption may not be true. A further reported finding was that TCR beta sequences accurately predicted the HLA-A and HLA-B alleles for most subjects in the first cohort. Immune exposure information for the cohort was limited to CMV serostatus. Three of the identified cytomegalovirus-associated TCR beta chains were confirmed in vitro to be specific for cytomegalovirus antigens. In a later genetic analysis, a missense DCLRE1C variant was associated with V-gene and J-gene trimming of TCR beta chains, and the association was replicated in an independent cohort. Because some donors lacked HLA typing at each locus, the association tests relied only on the typed subset. While some public TCRs were present in many individuals, most TCR sequences turned up only very rarely across donors. In a later analysis, some 18,000 TCR beta sequences were associated with specific HLA alleles at a false discovery rate of 0.05. In both the original and validation cohorts, the classifier was reported to diagnose cytomegalovirus status with high specificity and sensitivity. Correlated functional status among segregating V segments might be attributable to linkage disequilibrium, but an unknown experimental factor could not be ruled out. The study gave a list of about 150 TCR beta chains associated with cytomegalovirus. A cluster of highly shared sequence variants was judged likely to represent a technical artifact of the sequencing pipeline.

Sequences SGHRS (CDR1) and YFSETQ (CDR2) are obtained from the germline V gene. The CDR3 measures 16 amino acids from cysteine to phenylalanine. CDR3 DNA is the only sequence kept; it has 48 bases, read in frame from the first base. The V end gives up 7 bases and the J end 8 bases, leaving 15 bases in the junction not matched to a gene. Concerning this clone: What antigen it recognizes has not been identified. No base-level quality is on record; no much larger clone is a single base apart.

In total, 630 or so healthy bone marrow donors made up the cohort. Cohort members were all nominally healthy when sampled, although unrecorded immune exposures were likely present. The donor was CMV seronegative and was included in the group of about 400 seronegative cohort members. A peripheral blood sample was collected from each donor, and TCR beta sequencing was performed on peripheral blood mononuclear cells. The Qiagen DNeasy Blood Extraction Kit was used to extract genomic DNA from the blood cell samples. The library came from the immunoSEQ multiplex PCR assay. For the multiplex PCR, a mixture combining 60 forward primers for TCR Vbeta segments and 13 reverse primers for TCR Jbeta segments was used. Amplification of the CDR3 region of rearranged TCR beta genes was performed with a multiplex PCR assay on genomic DNA. The Illumina HiSeq System was used to sequence the amplified TCR beta libraries as 87-base-pair reads. The paper's data handling went like this. A later analysis tallied 75 million to 95 million unique TCR beta chains across the 600 to 700 repertoires, and some 10 million of those chains were shared by two or more donors. To remove PCR and sequencing errors, raw reads were error-corrected and collapsed into unique sequences using a nearest-neighbor algorithm that merged closely related sequences. To assign V, D and J gene segments, CDR3 sequences were aligned to IMGT reference sequences. Each retained sequence needed at least a six-nucleotide match to both a V gene segment and a J gene segment. Rearrangements were classified as productive when the CDR3 lacked stop codons and remained in frame with V and J, and all other rearrangements were classified as non-productive. Following IMGT convention, CDR3 was defined as the stretch from the second conserved V-encoded cysteine to the conserved J-encoded phenylalanine. In an earlier analysis of 587 of the donors, sequences lacking an unambiguous match to a single V gene segment were excluded. In an earlier analysis of around 590 of the donors, a V segment was called functional when productive rearrangements were above 56.7%, and segregating when the standard deviation between donors exceeded 5%. To diagnose cytomegalovirus status from the catalog of TCR beta chain sequences, a statistical classification framework was built. In a later analysis, V and J genes were assigned by comparing TCR nucleotide sequences against IMGT/GENE-DB human TR gene sequences. In a later analysis, CDR3 sequences and most-parsimonious VDJ recombination scenarios were assigned using the TCRdist pipeline. In a later analysis, every TCR beta chain was defined by the combination of its CDR3 amino acid sequence and its V-gene family, and reads without a unique V-gene family were dropped. To address suspected cross-contamination and a sequencing artifact, a later analysis removed approximately 600 highly shared, low-generation-probability nucleotide sequences. A later analysis calculated a clonal expansion index for each public chain from normalized within-repertoire ranks of inferred template counts. In a later analysis, generation probabilities were computed with a VDJ recombination model fitted to out-of-frame rearrangements, and the resulting probabilities were checked against IGoR. In a later analysis, TCR-TCR, TCR-HLA and TCR-CMV co-occurrence was scored with hypergeometric tests, and a repertoire-size bias correction was applied to TCR pairs. To estimate false discovery rates, a later analysis permuted the HLA or CMV assignments 20 times. In a later analysis, co-occurring TCRs were grouped with DBSCAN, and TCRdist sequence similarity was added when clustering was performed within HLA-allele-positive subsets. Repertoires with fewer than 30,000 or more than 120,000 public chains were left out of co-occurrence clustering, as were five repertoires with anomalous nucleotide sharing. TCRdb obtained this table from immuneACCESS and retained in-frame rearrangements with V and J assigned. These tables miss some clones; where compared with another copy, unresolved V genes account for less than half of the shortfall, and the remainder is unexplained. V, J and clone size are taken as reported in that table, and D and trimming were inferred from the DNA itself. The sample profile shows 150,000 to 200,000 clones; about 86% of them were found once. About 2.2% of the sample lies in the top ten.

This clonotype originated in a woman aged 25 to 39 in good health and CMV-seronegative. The rearranged chain carries TRBV5-1 and TRBJ2-1; TRBD2 lines up with 10 middle nucleotides. The specimen was PBMCs. The nucleotide sequence reads TGCGCCAGCGGCCCTAGCGGGAGTCTCCACTTAGATGAGCAGTTCTTC. Its protein product is CASGPSGSLHLDEQFF.